This T cell receptor beta chain was identified during a study of neoadjuvant nivolumab and ipilimumab in lung cancer. Points from the study as a whole: A small number of samples were TCR sequenced. Compared with tumor-adjacent uninvolved lung, resected tumors showed greater richness and clonality. TCR clonality did not significantly correlate with pathologic tumor regression.

Profiling relied on immunoSEQ multiplex PCR, and the TCRdb table lists in-frame clones only, not all of them. The sample holds about 13,000 clones, nearly 70% seen once. As to this clone: Its antigen is not known.

This CDR3 spans 16 amino acids. V trimming: 4 bases; J trimming: 7 bases; junction bases outside the gene matches: 14. Germline loops: CDR1 SGHRS, CDR2 YFSETQ. The TCR sequence derives from an adult with non-small cell lung cancer. This chain links TRBV5-1 with TRBJ1-2, with 9 nucleotides matching TRBD1. The sample in question was peripheral blood, obtained after neoadjuvant nivolumab, alone or with ipilimumab, at or shortly before surgery. In DNA, the CDR3 is TGCGCCAGCAGCCCCTCTGCGACAGGGGGAATATCTGGCTACACCTTC. Its protein is CASSPSATGGISGYTF.